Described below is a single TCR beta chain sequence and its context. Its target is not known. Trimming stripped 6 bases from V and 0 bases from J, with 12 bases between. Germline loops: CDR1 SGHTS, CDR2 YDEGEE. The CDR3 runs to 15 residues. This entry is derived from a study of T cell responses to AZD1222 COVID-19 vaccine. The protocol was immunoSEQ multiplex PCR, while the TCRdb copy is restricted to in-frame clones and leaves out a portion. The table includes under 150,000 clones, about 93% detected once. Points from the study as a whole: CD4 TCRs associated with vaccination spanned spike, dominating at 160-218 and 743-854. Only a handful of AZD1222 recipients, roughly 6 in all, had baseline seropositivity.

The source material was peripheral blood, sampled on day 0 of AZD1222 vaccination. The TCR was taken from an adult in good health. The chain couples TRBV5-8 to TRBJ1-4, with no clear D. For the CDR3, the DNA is TGTGCCAGCACCCGGAGGTATTCAACTAATGAAAAACTGTTTTTT. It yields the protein CASTRRYSTNEKLFF.